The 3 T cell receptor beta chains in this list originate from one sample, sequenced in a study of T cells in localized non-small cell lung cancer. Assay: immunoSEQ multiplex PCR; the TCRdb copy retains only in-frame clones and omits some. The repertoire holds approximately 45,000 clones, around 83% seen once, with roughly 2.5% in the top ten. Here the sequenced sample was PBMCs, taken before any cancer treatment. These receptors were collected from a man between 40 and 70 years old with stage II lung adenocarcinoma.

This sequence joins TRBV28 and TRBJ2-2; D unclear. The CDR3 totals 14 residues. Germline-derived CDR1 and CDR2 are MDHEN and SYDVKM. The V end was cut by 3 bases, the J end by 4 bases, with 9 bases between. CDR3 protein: CASSLRRSTGELFF. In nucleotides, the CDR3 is TGTGCCAGCAGTTTGAGACGAAGCACCGGGGAGCTGTTTTTT.

In DNA, the CDR3 is TGTGCCAGCAGCTTGGACGCCCAGGTGAACACTGAAGCTTTCTTT. Translating gives CASSLDAQVNTEAFF. The gene calls are TRBV5-4 and TRBJ1-1; no firm D call. The CDR3 has 15 residues. V shed 0 bases and J shed 0 bases, with 9 bases lying between them. Germline values: CDR1 SGHNT, CDR2 YYREEE (reference sequence).

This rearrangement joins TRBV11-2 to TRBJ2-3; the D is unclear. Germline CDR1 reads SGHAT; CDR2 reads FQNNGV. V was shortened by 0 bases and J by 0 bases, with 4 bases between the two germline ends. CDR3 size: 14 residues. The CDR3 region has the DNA TGTGCCAGCAGCTTAGACACTAGCACAGATACGCAGTATTTT. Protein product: CASSLDTSTDTQYF. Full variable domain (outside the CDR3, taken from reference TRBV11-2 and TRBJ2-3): EAGVAQSPRYKIIEKRQSVAFWCNPISGHATLYWYQQILGQGPKLLIQFQNNGVVDDSQLPKDRFSAERLKGVDSTLKIQPAKLEDSAVYLCASSLDTSTDTQYFGPGTRLTVL.